Listed below are T cell receptor beta chains from one sample, sequenced in a study of T cell responses to AZD1222 COVID-19 vaccine. The assay was immunoSEQ multiplex PCR, and TCRdb's table has in-frame clones only and misses some. Of about 130,000 clones listed, about 82% are singletons. The specimen was peripheral blood, collected on day 0 of AZD1222 vaccination. These receptors were obtained from an adult in good health. CDR3s include the opening cysteine and the closing phenylalanine or tryptophan. Each record gives: D gene, CDR3 length, J gene, V gene, clone size, CDR3 DNA, CDR3 protein. The D gene is left open where the match is weak. Clone size is not always given. Where it is, it says once, few, many or a class for expanded clones.

d_gene: TRBD1; len: 13; j_gene: TRBJ1-1; v_gene: TRBV30; abundance: once; CDR3nt: TGTGCCTGGAGGCAAGCAGGGGGCAGTGAAGCTTTCTTT; CDR3aa: CAWRQAGGSEAFF
d_gene: TRBD1; len: 14; j_gene: TRBJ1-4; v_gene: TRBV10-3; abundance: once; CDR3nt: TGTGCCATCAGTGCGGGACAGGGTAACGAAAAACTGTTTTTT; CDR3aa: CAISAGQGNEKLFF
d_gene: NA; len: 12; j_gene: TRBJ2-5; v_gene: TRBV5-4; abundance: few; CDR3nt: TGTGCCAGCAGCTCGGTATCGGAGACCCAGTACTTC; CDR3aa: CASSSVSETQYF
d_gene: NA; len: 16; j_gene: TRBJ1-5; v_gene: TRBV10-3; abundance: few; CDR3nt: TGTGCCATCAGTGAGAGAGACACTCTTAGTGGGCAGCCCCAGCATTTT; CDR3aa: CAISERDTLSGQPQHF
d_gene: NA; len: 17; j_gene: TRBJ2-1; v_gene: TRBV3-1/TRBV3-2; abundance: NA; CDR3nt: TGTGCCAGCAGCCAAGTGCGGGACTCCCGCTCCTACAATGAGCAGTTCTTC; CDR3aa: CASSQVRDSRSYNEQFF
d_gene: NA; len: 14; j_gene: TRBJ2-3; v_gene: TRBV29-1; abundance: NA; CDR3nt: TGCAGCGTGCGGCGGTGGCTCGGCACAGATACGCAGTATTTT; CDR3aa: CSVRRWLGTDTQYF
d_gene: TRBD2; len: 18; j_gene: TRBJ2-3; v_gene: TRBV7-8; abundance: NA; CDR3nt: TGTGCCAGCAGCTTAGAAGCGAGAGCGGGGGGCGGGCCAGATACGCAGTATTTT; CDR3aa: CASSLEARAGGGPDTQYF
d_gene: NA; len: 14; j_gene: TRBJ2-5; v_gene: TRBV3-1/TRBV3-2; abundance: NA; CDR3nt: TGTGCCAGCAGCCAAGTACCCATTTCGGAGACCCAGTACTTC; CDR3aa: CASSQVPISETQYF
d_gene: TRBD2; len: 13; j_gene: TRBJ2-3; v_gene: TRBV20-1; abundance: NA; CDR3nt: TGCAGTGCTAGTCCCCCGGGACTAGCCTCGCAGTATTTT; CDR3aa: CSASPPGLASQYF
d_gene: NA; len: 11; j_gene: TRBJ2-7; v_gene: TRBV11-2; abundance: NA; CDR3nt: TGTGCCAGCAGCTTTTCCTACGAGCAGTACTTC; CDR3aa: CASSFSYEQYF
d_gene: NA; len: 14; j_gene: TRBJ1-4; v_gene: TRBV27; abundance: NA; CDR3nt: TGTGCCAGCAGTTTATGGGTGCGGAGTGAAAAACTGTTTTTT; CDR3aa: CASSLWVRSEKLFF
d_gene: NA; len: 16; j_gene: TRBJ1-4; v_gene: TRBV7-9; abundance: NA; CDR3nt: TGTGCCAGCAGCTTCCAACCAAAGGGGCGCATTGAAAAACTGTTTTTT; CDR3aa: CASSFQPKGRIEKLFF
d_gene: TRBD1; len: 14; j_gene: TRBJ1-5; v_gene: TRBV28; abundance: once; CDR3nt: TGTGCCAGCAGCACGGGACAGGGGAATCAGCCCCAGCATTTT; CDR3aa: CASSTGQGNQPQHF
d_gene: TRBD1; len: 15; j_gene: TRBJ1-4; v_gene: TRBV3-1/TRBV3-2; abundance: once; CDR3nt: TGTGCCAGCAGCCAATCGGCAGGGGGCAGCGAAAAACTGTTTTTT; CDR3aa: CASSQSAGGSEKLFF
d_gene: TRBD2; len: 18; j_gene: TRBJ2-3; v_gene: TRBV28; abundance: NA; CDR3nt: TGTGCCAGCAGTTTACCGAGACTAGCGGGAGAGCAAAGGGATACGCAGTATTTT; CDR3aa: CASSLPRLAGEQRDTQYF
d_gene: NA; len: 14; j_gene: TRBJ1-2; v_gene: TRBV7-2; abundance: NA; CDR3nt: TGTGCCAGCAGCTTAGGCGTAGGGGCATATGGCTACACCTTC; CDR3aa: CASSLGVGAYGYTF
d_gene: NA; len: 14; j_gene: TRBJ2-5; v_gene: TRBV6-5; abundance: NA; CDR3nt: TGTGCCAGCAGCCGGCTTGGTGTGGTAGAGACCCAGTACTTC; CDR3aa: CASSRLGVVETQYF
d_gene: NA; len: 17; j_gene: TRBJ2-2; v_gene: TRBV7-2; abundance: NA; CDR3nt: TGTGCCAGCAGCCCCCGGGTGGGGCCTGAGGTTTCCCGGGAGCTGTTTTTT; CDR3aa: CASSPRVGPEVSRELFF
d_gene: NA; len: 15; j_gene: TRBJ2-2; v_gene: TRBV6-5; abundance: few; CDR3nt: TGTGCCAGCAGTTACAGGGATCTTAACACCGGGGAGCTGTTTTTT; CDR3aa: CASSYRDLNTGELFF
d_gene: TRBD1; len: 14; j_gene: TRBJ1-1; v_gene: TRBV3-1/TRBV3-2; abundance: few; CDR3nt: TGTGCCAGCAGCCAACAGGGGGCGTTCACTGAAGCTTTCTTT; CDR3aa: CASSQQGAFTEAFF
d_gene: NA; len: 14; j_gene: TRBJ1-2; v_gene: TRBV30; abundance: once; CDR3nt: TGTGCCTGGGGGAGACAGGATTCTAACTATGGCTACACCTTC; CDR3aa: CAWGRQDSNYGYTF
d_gene: NA; len: 18; j_gene: TRBJ2-6; v_gene: TRBV5-6; abundance: NA; CDR3nt: TGTGCCAGCAGCCCGATACCAACAGTGCTGTCTGGGGCCAACGTCCTGACTTTC; CDR3aa: CASSPIPTVLSGANVLTF
d_gene: TRBD2; len: 16; j_gene: TRBJ2-5; v_gene: TRBV7-7; abundance: NA; CDR3nt: TGTGCCAGCAGCCCCCGGACTAGCGGAGGGCAAGAGACCCAGTACTTC; CDR3aa: CASSPRTSGGQETQYF
d_gene: NA; len: 13; j_gene: TRBJ2-3; v_gene: TRBV18; abundance: once; CDR3nt: TGTGCCAGCTCACTCCGGGACCCCGATTCGCAGTATTTT; CDR3aa: CASSLRDPDSQYF
d_gene: NA; len: 17; j_gene: TRBJ2-1; v_gene: TRBV24-1; abundance: NA; CDR3nt: TGTGCCACCAGTGACCACGTTTCGTTCGGGGGCTACAATGAGCAGTTCTTC; CDR3aa: CATSDHVSFGGYNEQFF
d_gene: NA; len: 14; j_gene: TRBJ1-4; v_gene: TRBV5-6; abundance: NA; CDR3nt: TGTGCCAGCAGCTTGGCCGGGGGGTATGAAAAACTGTTTTTT; CDR3aa: CASSLAGGYEKLFF
d_gene: NA; len: 14; j_gene: TRBJ2-7; v_gene: TRBV18; abundance: NA; CDR3nt: TGTGCCAGCTCACCGCTAAGCGACTCCTACGAGCAGTACTTC; CDR3aa: CASSPLSDSYEQYF
d_gene: TRBD2; len: 17; j_gene: TRBJ2-1; v_gene: TRBV18; abundance: NA; CDR3nt: TGTGCCAGCTCACCATGGTCGACTAGCGGGGGTGTCAAGGAGCAGTTCTTC; CDR3aa: CASSPWSTSGGVKEQFF
d_gene: NA; len: 14; j_gene: TRBJ2-3; v_gene: TRBV5-1; abundance: NA; CDR3nt: TGCGCCAGCAGCTCGGCTAGCGGCACAGATACGCAGTATTTT; CDR3aa: CASSSASGTDTQYF
d_gene: TRBD1; len: 13; j_gene: TRBJ1-1; v_gene: TRBV7-3; abundance: few; CDR3nt: TGTGCCAGCAGCCGACAGGGGACCACTGAAGCTTTCTTT; CDR3aa: CASSRQGTTEAFF
d_gene: NA; len: 14; j_gene: TRBJ1-5; v_gene: TRBV9; abundance: NA; CDR3nt: TGTGCCAGCAGCGTAGAAGGGACCCATCAGCCCCAGCATTTT; CDR3aa: CASSVEGTHQPQHF
d_gene: NA; len: 16; j_gene: TRBJ2-1; v_gene: TRBV5-1; abundance: NA; CDR3nt: TGCGCCAGCAGCTTGGGGGGCCTGAGCTCCTACAATGAGCAGTTCTTC; CDR3aa: CASSLGGLSSYNEQFF
d_gene: NA; len: 13; j_gene: TRBJ1-2; v_gene: TRBV3-1/TRBV3-2; abundance: NA; CDR3nt: TGTGCCAGCAGCCCTGACATAAACTATGGCTACACCTTC; CDR3aa: CASSPDINYGYTF
d_gene: TRBD1; len: 15; j_gene: TRBJ2-1; v_gene: TRBV18; abundance: NA; CDR3nt: TGTGCCAGCTCACCAAGGGGGACAGGCGACAATGAGCAGTTCTTC; CDR3aa: CASSPRGTGDNEQFF
d_gene: TRBD1; len: 12; j_gene: TRBJ1-2; v_gene: TRBV28; abundance: NA; CDR3nt: TGTGCCAGCAGGGAGGGGGCCTATGGCTACACCTTC; CDR3aa: CASREGAYGYTF
d_gene: NA; len: 13; j_gene: TRBJ2-2; v_gene: TRBV12-3/TRBV12-4; abundance: once; CDR3nt: TGTGCCAGCAGACAGGGTTCGGCCGGGGAGCTGTTTTTT; CDR3aa: CASRQGSAGELFF
d_gene: NA; len: 15; j_gene: TRBJ2-5; v_gene: TRBV18; abundance: NA; CDR3nt: TGTGCCAGCTCACCCATGGACGGGATACAAGAGACCCAGTACTTC; CDR3aa: CASSPMDGIQETQYF
d_gene: TRBD1; len: 15; j_gene: TRBJ2-5; v_gene: TRBV18; abundance: once; CDR3nt: TGTGCCAGCTCTGCTAGCGTGGACAGGGAAGAGACCCAGTACTTC; CDR3aa: CASSASVDREETQYF
d_gene: TRBD2; len: 15; j_gene: TRBJ2-2; v_gene: TRBV5-4; abundance: NA; CDR3nt: TGTGCCAGCAGGGCGGGACTAGCGGGAGCCGGGGAGCTGTTTTTT; CDR3aa: CASRAGLAGAGELFF
d_gene: NA; len: 15; j_gene: TRBJ1-4; v_gene: TRBV5-1; abundance: NA; CDR3nt: TGCGCCAGCAGCACCGGGACGAGTCTGAAGGAAAAACTGTTTTTT; CDR3aa: CASSTGTSLKEKLFF
d_gene: NA; len: 16; j_gene: TRBJ2-3; v_gene: TRBV27; abundance: NA; CDR3nt: TGTGCCAGCAGTCCTCCCCCCGCGTCCAGCACAGATACGCAGTATTTT; CDR3aa: CASSPPPASSTDTQYF
d_gene: NA; len: 15; j_gene: TRBJ2-1; v_gene: TRBV10-3; abundance: NA; CDR3nt: TGTGCCATCAGGGAGGGCGCGGATTCCTACAATGAGCAGTTCTTC; CDR3aa: CAIREGADSYNEQFF
d_gene: TRBD1; len: 16; j_gene: TRBJ2-6; v_gene: TRBV27; abundance: NA; CDR3nt: TGTGCCAGCAGTGCAGGGGGCATCTCTGGGGCCAACGTCCTGACTTTC; CDR3aa: CASSAGGISGANVLTF
d_gene: TRBD1; len: 16; j_gene: TRBJ2-7; v_gene: TRBV9; abundance: NA; CDR3nt: TGTGCCAGCAGCGTAGAAGAGGGGACAGGGAGCAACGAGCAGTACTTC; CDR3aa: CASSVEEGTGSNEQYF
d_gene: NA; len: 15; j_gene: TRBJ1-5; v_gene: TRBV5-1; abundance: once; CDR3nt: TGCGCCAGCAGCCTTAATACAGGGAGCAATCAGCCCCAGCATTTT; CDR3aa: CASSLNTGSNQPQHF
d_gene: TRBD1; len: 18; j_gene: TRBJ1-1; v_gene: TRBV5-6; abundance: NA; CDR3nt: TGTGCCAGCAGCTTCCAGGGGGGACTCTGGGTGAGGTCCACTGAAGCTTTCTTT; CDR3aa: CASSFQGGLWVRSTEAFF
d_gene: NA; len: 17; j_gene: TRBJ2-3; v_gene: TRBV28; abundance: once; CDR3nt: TGTGCCAGCAACCGAGGGGTACTAGATAGCGTGCCGGATACGCAGTATTTT; CDR3aa: CASNRGVLDSVPDTQYF
d_gene: NA; len: 12; j_gene: TRBJ2-1; v_gene: TRBV7-3; abundance: NA; CDR3nt: TGTGCCAGCAGCTCCCAGGGGAATGAGCAGTTCTTC; CDR3aa: CASSSQGNEQFF
d_gene: NA; len: 13; j_gene: TRBJ1-1; v_gene: TRBV19; abundance: NA; CDR3nt: TGTGCCAGTAGCCCGGGGCCTGGGGCTGAAGCTTTCTTT; CDR3aa: CASSPGPGAEAFF
d_gene: TRBD2; len: 17; j_gene: TRBJ2-5; v_gene: TRBV5-6; abundance: NA; CDR3nt: TGTGCCAGCAGCCCTACCGGACTAGCGGGGCCTCCAGAGACCCAGTACTTC; CDR3aa: CASSPTGLAGPPETQYF
d_gene: NA; len: 17; j_gene: TRBJ2-3; v_gene: TRBV5-6; abundance: NA; CDR3nt: TGTGCCAGCAGCTTGGCGGGGCAGGGAATGTGGACAGATACGCAGTATTTT; CDR3aa: CASSLAGQGMWTDTQYF
d_gene: TRBD1; len: 15; j_gene: TRBJ2-2; v_gene: TRBV5-1; abundance: NA; CDR3nt: TGCGCCAGCAGCTTGACCGGACAGGGGACCGGGGAGCTGTTTTTT; CDR3aa: CASSLTGQGTGELFF
d_gene: TRBD1; len: 18; j_gene: TRBJ2-2; v_gene: TRBV5-6; abundance: NA; CDR3nt: TGTGCCAGCAGCCCACCGGGACAGGGGATTAGCGGCACCGGGGAGCTGTTTTTT; CDR3aa: CASSPPGQGISGTGELFF
d_gene: NA; len: 12; j_gene: TRBJ1-1; v_gene: TRBV5-6; abundance: NA; CDR3nt: TGTGCCAGCAGGCTGCCTACAGGGAATCTTTTCTTT; CDR3aa: CASRLPTGNLFF
d_gene: NA; len: 16; j_gene: TRBJ1-2; v_gene: TRBV9; abundance: NA; CDR3nt: TGTGCCAGCAGCGACGTCGTATCGGGGGCAATAGTTGGCTACACCTTC; CDR3aa: CASSDVVSGAIVGYTF
d_gene: TRBD1; len: 13; j_gene: TRBJ2-7; v_gene: TRBV7-8; abundance: NA; CDR3nt: TGTGCCAGCAGCTTAGGAGCAGGGGGCGAGCAGTACTTC; CDR3aa: CASSLGAGGEQYF
d_gene: NA; len: 14; j_gene: TRBJ2-7; v_gene: TRBV6-5; abundance: NA; CDR3nt: TGTGCCAGCAGTTACTCTGGCAGGGTTCACGAGCAGTACTTC; CDR3aa: CASSYSGRVHEQYF
d_gene: NA; len: 13; j_gene: TRBJ1-1; v_gene: TRBV3-1/TRBV3-2; abundance: NA; CDR3nt: TGTGCCAGCAGTCCAGGACACGCCACTGAAGCTTTCTTT; CDR3aa: CASSPGHATEAFF
d_gene: TRBD1; len: 18; j_gene: TRBJ1-2; v_gene: TRBV5-4; abundance: NA; CDR3nt: TGTGCCAGCAGCTCGCCATCCACACAGGGGGACTTTAACTATGGCTACACCTTC; CDR3aa: CASSSPSTQGDFNYGYTF